Included here is one T cell receptor beta chain sequence, with context. Its antigen remains unknown. cDNA libraries for TCR beta contained unique molecular identifiers. TCRdb re-analysed the PCR reads in MiXCR, keeping a single row per CDR3 protein. The sample holds approximately 730,000 distinct CDR3 sequences; 46% are singletons and the top ten take over 4.5%. The sample originates from a study of post-analysis software for immune sequencing data. Background on the study: Recorded disease courses covered relapsing-remitting, secondary progressive and progressive-relapsing multiple sclerosis. Some patients had no subtype annotation.

Study-wide points: Relative to controls, patients had a few TRBV segments at higher frequency, with TRBV5-6, TRBV5-1 and TRBV20-1 among these. Multiple sclerosis was associated with a significant reduction in normalized Chao1 diversity relative to controls.

From germline, CDR1 is DFQATT and CDR2 SNEGSKA (reference sequence). J gave up 4 bases and V 1 base, and 7 bases lay outside the gene matches. The CDR3 is made up of 15 amino acids. The sample was blood. This receptor was obtained from a girl aged 10 to 17 with multiple sclerosis. This chain links TRBV20-1 with TRBJ2-5, with TRBD2 matching over 9 bases. The CDR3, as DNA: TGCAGTGCTAGAGTTCCTAGCGGGATTAGAGAGACCCAGTACTTC. Its translation is CSARVPSGIRETQYF.